Following are 25 T cell receptor beta chains from one sample sequenced in a study of blood T cells in healthy people across ages. A second roughly 6 to 11 cycle PCR used barcoded and J-beta primers. TCRdb reanalysed the 5' RACE reads using MiXCR and keeps one entry per CDR3 protein. The table lists around 790,000 distinct CDR3 sequences, about 42% of them singletons, with about a fifth in the top ten. Sequenced sample: blood. These receptors were collected from a man in his 60s in good health.

This clonotype was counted only a few times. The rearrangement uses TRBV6-2 or TRBV6-3 and TRBJ2-1; 9 nucleotides line up with TRBD1. The V gene's germline CDR1 is MNHEY and CDR2 SVGEGT. With V trimmed by 6 bases and J by 5 bases, 5 bases remained unmatched. This CDR3 is built from 14 residues. The CDR3 region is CASRGTGRDNEQFF. DNA for the CDR3: TGTGCCAGCAGGGGGACAGGGAGGGACAATGAGCAGTTCTTC.

This clonotype was counted once. This chain connects TRBV25-1 to TRBJ2-3; a weak D match, TRBD1 (6 bases). The germline V gene has CDR1 MGHDK and CDR2 SYGVNS. CDR3 length: 13 residues. V shed 11 bases and J shed 2 bases, with 14 bases lying between them. The CDR3 protein is CASTPGVTDTQYF. CDR3 DNA sequence: TGTGCCTCAACCCCAGGGGTCACAGATACGCAGTATTTT.

V and J are TRBV6-2 or TRBV6-3 and TRBJ2-3; D might be TRBD2 (6 bases). The germline V and J ends were trimmed by 10 bases and 1 base, with 15 bases remaining between them. The CDR3 has 14 amino acids. CDR1 and CDR2 (germline): MNHEY, SVGEGT. As DNA, the CDR3 is TGTGCCACCATCCGCGAGCGGGGCACAGATACGCAGTATTTT. Translating gives CATIRERGTDTQYF.

This clonotype showed up just a few times. This sequence joins TRBV15 and TRBJ2-6; a weak D match, TRBD2 (6 bases). The germline V gene has CDR1 LNHNV and CDR2 YYDKDF (reference sequence). V was shortened by 0 bases and J by 2 bases, with 14 bases between the two germline ends. The CDR3 contains 18 residues. The CDR3 sequence: CATSRDRGGRAGANVLTF. The CDR3 nucleotides are TGTGCCACCAGCAGAGATCGGGGAGGCAGGGCTGGGGCCAACGTCCTGACTTTC.

CDR3 sequence: CASSTGTANEKLFF. In DNA, the CDR3 is TGTGCCAGCAGCACAGGGACAGCTAATGAAAAACTGTTTTTT. The rearrangement links TRBV25-1 to TRBJ1-4, with 7 positions matching TRBD1. Trimming took 6 bases from V and 3 from J; bases not matched to a gene: 4. This CDR3 contains 14 residues. Germline V gene lookup returns CDR1 MGHDK and CDR2 SYGVNS.

The chain uses TRBV5-1 and TRBJ2-1, with 7 positions matching TRBD2. Germline V lookup: CDR1 SGHRS, CDR2 YFSETQ. This CDR3 spans 14 amino acids. The V segment lost 2 bases and the J segment 5 bases; nucleotides outside the gene matches: 4. Here the CDR3 reads CASSFGLVDNEQFF. Here the CDR3 DNA reads TGCGCCAGCAGCTTTGGACTAGTCGACAATGAGCAGTTCTTC.

This rearrangement joins TRBV2 to TRBJ1-5; 7 positions agree with TRBD1. Germline V lookup: CDR1 SNHLY, CDR2 FYNNEI. The CDR3 loop spans 15 amino acids. The V segment lost 7 bases and the J segment 0 bases; nucleotides outside the gene matches: 6. In DNA, the CDR3 is TGTGCCAGCAAACGACAGGGCGGTAGCAATCAGCCCCAGCATTTT. This codes for CASKRQGGSNQPQHF.

This clonotype occurred a few times. The chain employs TRBV6-2 or TRBV6-3 and TRBJ1-2; no clear D. In germline, CDR1 is MNHEY, CDR2 SVGEGT. Trimming took off 0 bases at V and 1 base at J, with 12 bases between the two ends. The CDR3 length is 16 residues. CDR3 sequence: CASSYSSVNNNYGYTF. The DNA for the CDR3 is TGTGCCAGCAGTTACTCGAGTGTCAACAATAACTATGGCTACACCTTC.

This clonotype appeared a few times. The chain joins TRBV15 to TRBJ2-7; D may be TRBD2 (5 bases). The CDR3 is made up of 14 amino acids. V was cut by 0 bases and J by 2 bases, with 8 bases left in between. CDR1 and CDR2 (germline): LNHNV, YYDKDF (reference sequence). CDR3 DNA sequence: TGTGCCACCAGCAGAGAGCCGGGAACCTACGAGCAGTACTTC. Protein sequence: CATSREPGTYEQYF.

In DNA, the CDR3 is TGTGCCAGCCAAACTAGCGGCCCGATAGCCAAAAACATTCAGTACTTC. Translated, it gives CASQTSGPIAKNIQYF. The V and J genes are TRBV28 and TRBJ2-4; 8 bases are shared with TRBD2. Germline CDR1 is MDHEN and CDR2 is SYDVKM. This CDR3 has 16 residues. With 8 bases clipped from V and 0 bases from J, the junction kept 9 bases outside the gene matches.

This clonotype has a single count. This CDR3 reads CASSAPPRGEQYF. CDR3 coding DNA: TGCGCCAGCAGCGCCCCACCCCGGGGGGAGCAGTACTTC. The chain combines TRBV4-1 with TRBJ2-7, with D possibly matching TRBD2 (6 bases). CDR3 length: 13 residues. From germline, CDR1 is MGHRA and CDR2 YSYEKL. The germline V and J ends were trimmed by 5 bases and 7 bases, with 15 bases remaining between them.

The genes are TRBV12-3 or TRBV12-4 and TRBJ2-1; a weak D match, TRBD2 (6 bases). The J call may not be correct, given that the DNA end is closer to TRBJ2-7. The CDR3 spans 16 residues. This chain's CDR3 is CASSYVLALPYNEQYF. The CDR3 DNA follows: TGTGCCAGCAGTTACGTACTAGCATTACCCTACAATGAGCAGTACTTC.

The chain is built from TRBV6-1 and TRBJ2-4; D may match TRBD1 or TRBD2 (5 bases each). The CDR3 contains 19 residues. V lost 0 bases and J lost 1, with 19 bases in between. CDR1 is MNHNS and CDR2 is SASEGT in the germline V gene. CDR3 protein: CASSEASFEGKGAKNIQYF. In nucleotides, the CDR3 is TGTGCCAGCAGTGAAGCGTCGTTCGAGGGAAAGGGGGCCAAAAACATTCAGTACTTC.

As to this clonotype: Relative to the germline gene, one junction end is altered; a read error may explain this. CDR3 loop: CASGPLQGAETQYF. The CDR3 DNA sequence: TGTGCCAGCGGCCCACTTCAGGGTGCGGAGACCCAGTACTTT. The V gene is TRBV12-3 or TRBV12-4, the J gene TRBJ2-5, with a possible D match to TRBD1 (5 bases). CDR3 size: 14 residues.

The chain is built from TRBV4-2 and TRBJ2-4; tentatively, D is TRBD1 or TRBD2 (5 bases each). Near its end, the DNA agrees better with TRBJ2-7, so the J call may be wrong. In germline, CDR1 is LGHNA, CDR2 YNFKEQ. The CDR3 sequence is 15 residues long. This chain's CDR3 is CASSQEPGPTYEQYF. The DNA of the CDR3 is TGTGCCAGCAGCCAGGAACCGGGACCCACCTACGAGCAGTACTTC.

CDR3 residues: CASSKAEGRGETQYF. The CDR3 nucleotides read TGTGCCAGCAGTAAAGCAGAGGGGAGGGGAGAGACCCAGTACTTC. The chain has TRBV25-1 and TRBJ2-7, with 7 nucleotides matching TRBD2. The J call may be in error: the DNA end matches TRBJ2-5 better. From germline, CDR1 is MGHDK and CDR2 SYGVNS. The CDR3 is 15 residues long.

The rearrangement links TRBV5-5 to TRBJ2-7; perhaps TRBD1 as D (6 bases). V was trimmed by 2 bases and J by 2 bases, leaving 11 bases between them. The CDR3 covers 14 residues. Germline values: CDR1 SGHKS, CDR2 YYEKEE (reference sequence). The CDR3 reads CASSFDRLTYEQYF. DNA of the CDR3: TGTGCCAGCAGCTTCGACAGGTTAACCTACGAGCAGTACTTC.

In its sample, this clonotype was seen many times. The chain links TRBV10-3 to TRBJ2-7; 7 bases line up with TRBD2. The CDR3 is 14 residues long. The junction had 5 bases not matched to a gene; V was cut back by 6 bases and J by 0 bases. The germline gives CDR1 ENHRY, CDR2 SYGVKD. DNA for the CDR3: TGTGCCATCAGCGGCGGGGGAGTCTCCTACGAGCAGTACTTC. It codes for CAISGGGVSYEQYF.

A few counts support this clonotype. This sequence joins TRBV7-9 and TRBJ1-6; 8 nucleotides match TRBD1. The V segment lost 4 bases and the J segment 3 bases; nucleotides outside the gene matches: 5. Germline CDR1 reads SEHNR; CDR2 reads FQNEAQ (reference sequence). This CDR3 is 16 amino acids long. The CDR3 region has the DNA TGTGCCAGCAGCTCAGGACAGGGATTCTATAATTCACCCCTCCACTTT. Its translation is CASSSGQGFYNSPLHF.

The chain recombines TRBV7-9 with TRBJ2-3, with unresolved D. Trimming removed 2 bases at V and 0 bases at J, with 9 bases between. The CDR3 consists of 15 residues. The germline V gene has CDR1 SEHNR and CDR2 FQNEAQ (reference sequence). The CDR3 coding sequence is TGTGCCAGCAGCTTATTAGAAGGGAGCACAGATACGCAGTATTTT. It is translated as CASSLLEGSTDTQYF.

J is TRBJ1-1 and V is TRBV12-3 or TRBV12-4, with TRBD1 identical over 8 bases. This CDR3 is built from 15 residues. After removal of 6 bases from V and 4 bases from J, the junction contained 10 bases not matched to a gene. CDR3 sequence (DNA): TGTGCCAGCAGATCACTTGGACAGGGACCCACTGAAGCTTTCTTT. Amino acids: CASRSLGQGPTEAFF.

In the case of this clonotype: One end of the junction varies from germline; a read error may be responsible. The chain employs TRBV20-1 and TRBJ1-5; D may be TRBD1 (6 bases). The CDR3 length is 16 residues. Germline V gene sequence: CDR1 DFQATT, CDR2 SNEGSKA (reference sequence). DNA of the CDR3: TGCAGTGCTAGAGATGGCAGGACAGTAAGCAATCAGCCCCGGCATTTT. Its translation is CSARDGRTVSNQPRHF.

The chain carries TRBV7-9 and TRBJ2-4; 14 nucleotides align to TRBD2. The end of the DNA fits TRBJ2-7 better, so the J call may be wrong. Germline CDR1 reads SEHNR; CDR2 reads FQNEAQ (reference sequence). This CDR3 is 16 amino acids long. CDR3 residues: CASTFGTSGGDYEQYF. In DNA form, the CDR3 reads TGTGCCAGCACCTTCGGGACTAGCGGGGGAGACTACGAGCAGTACTTC.

The rearrangement uses TRBV7-9 and TRBJ1-2, with D unclear. Germline assignment: CDR1 SEHNR and CDR2 FQNEAQ (reference sequence). The V end lost 0 bases, the J end lost 3 bases, and 14 bases lay between the germline ends. The CDR3 contains 16 residues. CDR3 loop: CASSLASTQDHYGYTF. CDR3 nucleotide sequence: TGTGCCAGCAGCTTAGCGAGCACCCAAGACCACTATGGCTACACCTTC.

The chain combines TRBV4-1 with TRBJ2-7, with TRBD2 matching 10 bases. Germline CDR1 is MGHRA and CDR2 is YSYEKL. V shed 5 bases and J 0 bases; nucleotides not matched to a gene: 4. CDR3 length: 15 residues. The CDR3 DNA reads as TGCGCCAGCAGCATGAGCGGGGGGGCCTCCTACGAGCAGTACTTC. Its protein is CASSMSGGASYEQYF.